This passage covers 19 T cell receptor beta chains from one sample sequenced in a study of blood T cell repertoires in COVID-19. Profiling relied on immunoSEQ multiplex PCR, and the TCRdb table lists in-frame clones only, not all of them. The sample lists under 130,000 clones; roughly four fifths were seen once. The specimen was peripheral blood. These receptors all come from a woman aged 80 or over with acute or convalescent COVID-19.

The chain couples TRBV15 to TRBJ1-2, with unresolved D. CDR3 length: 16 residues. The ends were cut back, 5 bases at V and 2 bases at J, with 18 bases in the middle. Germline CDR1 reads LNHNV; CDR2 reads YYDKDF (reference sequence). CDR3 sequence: CATSPLSGILNYGYTF. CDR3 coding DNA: TGTGCCACCAGCCCTCTGTCGGGGATTCTCAACTATGGCTACACCTTC.

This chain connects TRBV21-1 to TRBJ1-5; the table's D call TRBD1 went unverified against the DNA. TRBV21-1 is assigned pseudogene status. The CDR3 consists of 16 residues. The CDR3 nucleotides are TGTGCCAGCAGCGCCCGACAGGGAAAGGGGGATCAGCCCCAGCATTTT. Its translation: CASSARQGKGDQPQHF.

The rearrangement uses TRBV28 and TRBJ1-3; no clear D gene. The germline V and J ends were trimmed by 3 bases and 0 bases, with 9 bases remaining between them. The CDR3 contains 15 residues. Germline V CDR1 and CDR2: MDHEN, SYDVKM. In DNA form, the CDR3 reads TGTGCCAGCAGTTTCCGATTGAGCTCTGGAAACACCATATATTTT. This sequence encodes CASSFRLSSGNTIYF.

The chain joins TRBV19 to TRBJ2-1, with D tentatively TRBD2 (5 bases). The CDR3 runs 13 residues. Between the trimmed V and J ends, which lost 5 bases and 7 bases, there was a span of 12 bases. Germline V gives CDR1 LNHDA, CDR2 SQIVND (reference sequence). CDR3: CASSLGSVNEQFF. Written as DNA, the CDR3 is TGTGCCAGTAGTTTAGGTAGCGTAAATGAGCAGTTCTTC.

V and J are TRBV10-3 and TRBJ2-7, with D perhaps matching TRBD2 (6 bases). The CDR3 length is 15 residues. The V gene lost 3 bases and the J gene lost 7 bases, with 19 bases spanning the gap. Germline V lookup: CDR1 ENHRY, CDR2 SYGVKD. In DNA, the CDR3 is TGTGCCATCAGTGAAAAGGGACTTGGATCCGGGGAGCAGTACGTC. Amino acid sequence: CAISEKGLGSGEQYV.

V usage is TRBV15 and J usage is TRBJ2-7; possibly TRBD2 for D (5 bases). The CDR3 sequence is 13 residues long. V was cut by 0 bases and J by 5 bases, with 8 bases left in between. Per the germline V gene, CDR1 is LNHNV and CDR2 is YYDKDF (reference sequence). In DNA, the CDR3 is TGTGCCACCAGCAGAGATCCCGGGGACGAGCAGTACGTC. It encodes CATSRDPGDEQYV.

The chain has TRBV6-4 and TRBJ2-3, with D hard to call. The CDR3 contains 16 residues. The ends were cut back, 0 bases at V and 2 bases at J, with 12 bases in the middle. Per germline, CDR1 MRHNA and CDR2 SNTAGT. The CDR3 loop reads CASSDSSVHPTDTQYF. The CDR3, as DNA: TGTGCCAGCAGTGACTCGTCAGTGCACCCCACAGATACGCAGTATTTT.

The CDR3 here is CASSRQYYEQYF. CDR3 in DNA: TGTGCCAGCAGTCGACAGTACTACGAGCAGTACTTC. This chain uses TRBV12-3 or TRBV12-4 with TRBJ2-7, with a possible D match to TRBD1 (5 bases). V lost 5 bases to trimming and J lost 3 bases, with 8 bases between them. This CDR3 region has 12 residues.

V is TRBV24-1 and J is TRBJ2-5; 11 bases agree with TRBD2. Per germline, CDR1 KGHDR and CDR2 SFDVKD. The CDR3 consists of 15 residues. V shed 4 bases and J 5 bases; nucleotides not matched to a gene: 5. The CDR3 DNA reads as TGTGCCACCAGTGACCCGCGGACTAGCGGGGAGACCCAGTACTTC. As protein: CATSDPRTSGETQYF.

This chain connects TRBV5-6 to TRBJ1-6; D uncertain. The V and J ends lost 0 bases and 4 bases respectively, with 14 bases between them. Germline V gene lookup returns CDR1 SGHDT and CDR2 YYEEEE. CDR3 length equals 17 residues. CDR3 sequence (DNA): TGTGCCAGCAGCTTGGCGAGGCCCTACGGGTATAATTCACCCCTCCACTTT. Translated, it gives CASSLARPYGYNSPLHF. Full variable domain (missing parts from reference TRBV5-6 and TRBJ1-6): DAGVTQSPTHLIKTRGQQVTLRCSPKSGHDTVSWYQQALGQGPQFIFQYYEEEERQRGNFPDRFSGHQFPNYSSELNVNALLLGDSALYLCASSLARPYGYNSPLHFGNGTRLTVT.

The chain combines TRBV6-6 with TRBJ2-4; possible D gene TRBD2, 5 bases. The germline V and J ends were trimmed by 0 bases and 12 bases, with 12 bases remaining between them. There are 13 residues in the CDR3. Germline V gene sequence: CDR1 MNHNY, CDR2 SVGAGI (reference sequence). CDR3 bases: TGTGCCAGCAGTTACTCGATGGCGGGCCCTCAGTACTTC. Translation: CASSYSMAGPQYF.

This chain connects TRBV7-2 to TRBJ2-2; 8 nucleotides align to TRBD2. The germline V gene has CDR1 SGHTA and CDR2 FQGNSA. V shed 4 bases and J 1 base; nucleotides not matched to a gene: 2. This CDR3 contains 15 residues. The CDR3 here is CASSYSGMNTGELFF. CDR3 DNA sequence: TGTGCCAGCAGCTATAGCGGGATGAACACCGGGGAGCTGTTTTTT.

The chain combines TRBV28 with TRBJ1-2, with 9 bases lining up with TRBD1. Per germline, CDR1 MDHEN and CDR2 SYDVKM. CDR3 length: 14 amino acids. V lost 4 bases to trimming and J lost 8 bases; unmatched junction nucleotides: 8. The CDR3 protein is CASSSPGQGEGYTF. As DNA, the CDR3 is TGTGCCAGCAGTTCGCCGGGACAGGGCGAGGGCTACACCTTC.

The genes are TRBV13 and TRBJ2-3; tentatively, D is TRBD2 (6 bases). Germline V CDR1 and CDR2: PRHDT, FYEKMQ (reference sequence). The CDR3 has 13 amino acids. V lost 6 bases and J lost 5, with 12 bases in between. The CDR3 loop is CASRLGLRDTQYF. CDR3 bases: TGTGCCAGCAGGCTGGGACTGCGAGATACGCAGTATTTT.

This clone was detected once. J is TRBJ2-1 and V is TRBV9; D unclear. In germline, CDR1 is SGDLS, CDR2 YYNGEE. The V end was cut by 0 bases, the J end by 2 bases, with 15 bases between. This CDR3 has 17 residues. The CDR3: CASSVGVSDTPYNEQFF. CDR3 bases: TGTGCCAGCAGCGTAGGGGTCTCTGACACCCCCTACAATGAGCAGTTCTTC.

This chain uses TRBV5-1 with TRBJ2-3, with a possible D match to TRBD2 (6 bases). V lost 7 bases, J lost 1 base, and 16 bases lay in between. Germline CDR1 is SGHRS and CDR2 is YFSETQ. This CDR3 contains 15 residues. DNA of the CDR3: TGCGCCAGCGAGGAGGGCCTGGGAGGCACAGATACGCAGTATTTT. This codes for CASEEGLGGTDTQYF.

This CDR3 reads CASMLGGSYNEQFF. DNA for the CDR3: TGTGCCAGCATGTTAGGGGGATCCTACAATGAGCAGTTCTTC. The rearrangement links TRBV11-2 to TRBJ2-1, with D possibly TRBD1 on 6 matching bases. CDR3 size: 14 residues. Germline V CDR1 and CDR2: SGHAT, FQNNGV. Trimming shortened V by 7 bases and J by 1 base, and 11 bases separated the two germline ends.

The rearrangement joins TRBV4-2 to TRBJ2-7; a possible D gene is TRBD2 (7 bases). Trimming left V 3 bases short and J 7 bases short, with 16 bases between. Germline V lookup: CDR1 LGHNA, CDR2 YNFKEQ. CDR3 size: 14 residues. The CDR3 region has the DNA TGTGCCAGCAGCCAGCAAAGGGGAGGGGGTGAGCAGTACTTC. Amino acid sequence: CASSQQRGGGEQYF.

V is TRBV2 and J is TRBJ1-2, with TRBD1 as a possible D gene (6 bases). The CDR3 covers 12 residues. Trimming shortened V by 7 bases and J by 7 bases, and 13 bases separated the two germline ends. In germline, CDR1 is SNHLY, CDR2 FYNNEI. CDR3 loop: CASTTDRFGYTF. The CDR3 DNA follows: TGTGCCAGCACTACAGACAGGTTTGGCTACACCTTC.